This TCR beta chain was sequenced for a study of blood T cells in healthy people across ages. Study-level findings and limits: There were more naive CD4+ cells and higher diversity in long-lived donors than in aged donors. Diversity figures derived from one million T cells were judged to underestimate the true value.

This clonotype was seen once. Its target is not known. A sample-barcoded 5' primer and a J-beta primer mix were used in a second PCR of roughly 6 to 11 cycles. TCRdb reprocessed the 5' RACE reads with MiXCR, giving one entry per CDR3 protein. The sample lists about 1.8 million distinct CDR3 sequences; around half were seen once. They isolated at least 6 million PBMCs from each sample. Extracted total RNA amounted to at least 6 micrograms for each sample. The germline V gene has CDR1 SGHTA and CDR2 FQGNSA. J gave up 5 bases and V 0 bases, and 6 bases lay outside the gene matches. The length of the CDR3 is 16 residues.

The sequencing sample was made of blood. The sequence came from a woman aged 35 to 49 in good health. The rearrangement joins TRBV7-2 to TRBJ2-7, with TRBD2 matching over 11 bases. The CDR3: CASSLAPSGGLDEQYF. In DNA, the CDR3 is TGTGCCAGCAGCTTAGCGCCTAGCGGGGGGTTAGACGAGCAGTACTTC.